This T cell receptor beta chain emerged from a study of T cell repertoires in cytomegalovirus infection. Germline CDR1 MNHEY, CDR2 SVGAGI. After removal of 6 bases from V and 10 bases from J, the junction contained 17 bases not matched to a gene. CDR3 length equals 17 residues. TCRdb re-analysed the reads in MiXCR, keeping a single row per CDR3 protein. Among 150,000 to 200,000 distinct CDR3 sequences, over 25% were seen once, and the ten largest hold roughly 32%. Study conclusions and caveats: Dominating the ex vivo response were HLA-C-restricted CMV-specific TCR beta clonotypes.

As concerns this clonotype: The target antigen is unknown.

The sequence came from a human donor in good health (CMV status not recorded). Some clones in this sample may be carry-over from other donors' samples. The chain is built from TRBV6-5 and TRBJ1-6; 8 positions match TRBD1. Sequenced input: PBMCs. DNA of the CDR3: TGTGCCAGCAGGCAGACGGACAGGGCCATCATAGGGTCACCCCTCCACTTT. Its translation: CASRQTDRAIIGSPLHF.